This T cell receptor beta chain is from a study of T cell repertoires in ileal Crohn's disease. Study overall: Operated complications were stricturing disease (roughly 60%) and penetrating disease (roughly 39%).

CDR3 length: 15 residues. Trimming took 0 bases from V and 1 from J, leaving 10 bases between them. CDR1 SGHRS and CDR2 YFSETQ come from the germline V gene. Per sample, about 460 nanograms of biopsy DNA were TCRB immunosequenced. Measured with immunoSEQ multiplex PCR; TCRdb has only the in-frame clones, and not every one. This table has roughly 28,000 clones, about 81% appearing once. This TCR came from an adult with Crohn's disease. The sample comprised ileal tissue. The genes are TRBV5-1 and TRBJ1-1; a weak D match, TRBD1 (5 bases). This CDR3 reads CASSLGLRENTEAFF. In DNA, the CDR3 is TGCGCCAGCAGCTTGGGCCTCAGGGAGAACACTGAAGCTTTCTTT.